The 2 T cell receptor beta chains presented below share a single source sample, sequenced in a study of blood T cell repertoires in COVID-19. Profiling relied on immunoSEQ multiplex PCR, and the TCRdb table lists in-frame clones only, not all of them. The table has approximately 260,000 clones, 75% to 95% seen once. Sequenced sample: PBMCs or T cells enriched from blood (not recorded which). The receptors come from a woman younger than 35 who had recovered from COVID-19.

CDR3 bases: TGTGCCAGCAGCTTAGATGTGGGGCTATTCATAGAGACCCAGTACTTC. It yields the protein CASSLDVGLFIETQYF. The chain employs TRBV7-2 and TRBJ2-5; D is possibly TRBD1 (5 bases). There are 16 residues in the CDR3. Looked up from germline, CDR1 is SGHTA and CDR2 is FQGNSA. V dropped 1 base and J dropped 4 bases, with 16 bases sitting between them.

The chain uses TRBV7-2 and TRBJ2-1; D unresolved. Germline loops: CDR1 SGHTA, CDR2 FQGNSA. This CDR3 comprises 13 residues. Deletions cut 1 base from V and 9 bases from J, with 10 bases between. The CDR3, as DNA: TGTGCCAGCAGCTTAGTATTTAGCACTGAGCAGTTCTTC. Its translation is CASSLVFSTEQFF.